This is a list of T cell receptor beta chains from one sample in a study of PD-1 blockade in mismatch repair-deficient tumors. The data were produced by immunoSEQ multiplex PCR, yet TCRdb's version contains in-frame clones alone and is incomplete. The table has 130,000 or so clones, more than 85% seen once; the top ten hold roughly 13%. This specimen was peripheral blood, taken 44 weeks after starting pembrolizumab. The receptor set was obtained from an adult with mismatch repair-deficient cancer. Each CDR3 is given with its conserved first and last residue. The D gene is left open where the match is weak. Some rows have no size entry. The others give once, few or many, or a class for an expanded clone.

clone_size d_call j_call v_call cdr3_aa cdr3_nt
. TRBD2 TRBJ2-3 TRBV27 CASSIIAGATGDTQYF TGTGCCAGCAGTATCATAGCGGGAGCTACGGGAGATACGCAGTATTTT
. . TRBJ2-3 TRBV29-1 CSVADWSSTDTQYF TGCAGCGTTGCGGACTGGTCTAGCACAGATACGCAGTATTTT
. . TRBJ2-1 TRBV23-1 CASSQPQGAGGHNEQFF TGCGCCAGCAGTCAGCCACAGGGGGCGGGGGGACACAATGAGCAGTTCTTC
. . TRBJ2-3 TRBV11-2 CASSAQRDTQYF TGTGCCAGCAGCGCGCAGAGGGATACGCAGTATTTT
. . TRBJ2-7 TRBV15 CATSRAGRRVEQYF TGTGCCACCAGCAGAGCCGGGAGAAGGGTCGAGCAGTACTTC
few . TRBJ2-2 TRBV5-6 CASSSVTGELFF TGTGCCAGCAGCTCCGTCACCGGGGAGCTGTTTTTT
. TRBD2 TRBJ2-5 TRBV9 CASSEGLAGGWETQYF TGTGCCAGCAGCGAGGGACTAGCGGGAGGTTGGGAGACCCAGTACTTC
. TRBD2 TRBJ2-7 TRBV7-9 CASGGGTYEQYF TGTGCCTCTGGGGGGGGGACCTACGAGCAGTACTTC
. . TRBJ1-5 TRBV6-1 CASTQGRTINQPQHF TGTGCCAGCACTCAGGGACGGACTATTAATCAGCCCCAGCATTTT
. . TRBJ2-3 TRBV10-1 CASSELLSGPTGTDTQYF TGCGCCAGCAGTGAGCTATTGAGCGGGCCAACAGGCACGGATACGCAGTATTTT
. . TRBJ2-3 TRBV11-1 CASSLERGRTDTQYF TGTGCCAGCAGCCTGGAACGGGGGCGGACAGATACGCAGTATTTT
. . TRBJ2-3 TRBV15 CATSGGGVTDTQYF TGTGCCACCAGCGGGGGCGGGGTAACAGATACGCAGTATTTT
. . TRBJ1-1 TRBV4-1 CASSQFDRTGAEAFF TGCGCCAGCAGCCAGTTCGATCGAACGGGCGCTGAAGCTTTCTTT
. TRBD1 TRBJ2-7 TRBV5-5 CASSSTGQYYEQYF TGTGCCAGCAGCTCAACGGGACAGTACTACGAGCAGTACTTC
. TRBD1 TRBJ1-1 TRBV29-1 CSVQGARGTEAFF TGCAGCGTACAGGGGGCGCGAGGCACTGAAGCTTTCTTT
once TRBD2 TRBJ2-3 TRBV9 CASSHQTSGVTDTQYF TGTGCCAGCAGCCACCAGACTAGCGGGGTCACAGATACGCAGTATTTT
. . TRBJ2-7 TRBV7-9 CASSARGGGTKRGEQYF TGTGCCAGCAGCGCCAGAGGGGGAGGGACAAAGAGGGGCGAGCAGTACTTC
. . TRBJ2-5 TRBV6-1 CASSAEQGVPQETQYF TGTGCCAGCAGTGCCGAACAGGGTGTCCCTCAAGAGACCCAGTACTTC
. . TRBJ1-5 TRBV4-1 CASSQAGALGDQPQHF TGCGCCAGCAGCCAAGCCGGCGCCTTGGGGGATCAGCCCCAGCATTTT
. . TRBJ2-7 TRBV10-3 CAIRNGRAYEQYF TGTGCCATCAGGAATGGGAGAGCCTACGAGCAGTACTTC
. TRBD1 TRBJ1-2 TRBV16 CASSHRDRRGRLDYGYTF TGTGCCAGCAGCCACCGGGACAGAAGGGGGAGGCTTGACTATGGCTACACCTTC
. TRBD2 TRBJ2-2 TRBV4-1 CASSQGTERTSGSGTGELFF TGCGCCAGCAGCCAGGGGACGGAACGGACTAGCGGGAGTGGCACCGGGGAGCTGTTTTTT
once . TRBJ2-3 TRBV6-1 CASKVQYPTDTQYF TGTGCCAGCAAGGTTCAGTACCCTACAGATACGCAGTATTTT
. TRBD1 TRBJ2-1 TRBV30 CAWFGTGGYNEQFF TGTGCCTGGTTCGGGACAGGAGGATACAATGAGCAGTTCTTC
. . TRBJ2-1 TRBV5-4 CASSPGQGPILVGLNEQFF TGTGCCAGCAGCCCCGGGCAGGGCCCAATACTAGTCGGCTTAAATGAGCAGTTCTTC
few . TRBJ1-2 TRBV7-2 CASSLASGDYGYTF TGTGCCAGCAGCTTGGCATCTGGTGACTATGGCTACACCTTC
. . TRBJ2-2 TRBV13 CASSFRDLTGELFF TGTGCCAGCAGCTTCCGGGACCTCACCGGGGAGCTGTTTTTT
few . TRBJ2-7 TRBV30 CAWSVRYEQYF TGTGCCTGGAGTGTACGCTACGAGCAGTACTTC
once . TRBJ2-3 TRBV15 CATSRGSDTQYF TGTGCCACCAGCAGAGGTTCAGATACGCAGTATTTT
once TRBD2 TRBJ2-3 TRBV7-9 CASSPDAGGPDTQYF TGTGCCAGCAGCCCTGACGCGGGAGGGCCAGATACGCAGTATTTT
. . TRBJ2-5 TRBV28 CASSLIPAGGGKTQYF TGTGCCAGCAGTTTAATACCGGCAGGGGGAGGCAAGACCCAGTACTTC
. TRBD1 TRBJ1-4 TRBV7-9 CASSPDRVGEKLFF TGTGCCAGCAGCCCAGACAGGGTTGGTGAAAAACTGTTTTTT
once . TRBJ2-7 TRBV7-6 CASSLEWDDSYEQYF TGTGCCAGCAGCTTAGAGTGGGACGACTCCTACGAGCAGTACTTC
. TRBD2 TRBJ2-7 TRBV4-3 CASSQAGGAYEQYF TGCGCCAGCAGCCAAGCGGGGGGGGCGTACGAGCAGTACTTC
once . TRBJ2-3 TRBV2 CASSRPGSVDTQYF TGTGCCAGCAGCCGGCCCGGGAGTGTAGATACGCAGTATTTT
few . TRBJ1-1 TRBV6-4 CASSDRDNTEAFF TGTGCCAGCAGTGACCGGGACAACACTGAAGCTTTCTTT
few . TRBJ2-7 TRBV6-5 CASSYRRAYEQYF TGTGCCAGCAGTTACCGACGCGCCTACGAGCAGTACTTC
. TRBD2 TRBJ2-3 TRBV27 CASSLRTSGSGVMGTDTQYF TGTGCCAGCAGTTTACGAACTAGCGGGAGCGGGGTCATGGGCACAGATACGCAGTATTTT
. . TRBJ2-2 TRBV7-9 CASSSPPQNTGELFF TGTGCCAGCAGCTCGCCCCCCCAGAACACCGGGGAGCTGTTTTTT
. TRBD2 TRBJ2-5 TRBV11-3 CASSSWEGSREGSQETQYF TGTGCCAGCAGCTCATGGGAGGGGTCGCGGGAGGGGAGCCAAGAGACCCAGTACTTC
. TRBD2 TRBJ2-5 TRBV10-3 CAIRGTSTETQYF TGTGCCATCAGGGGGACTAGCACAGAGACCCAGTACTTC
once . TRBJ1-5 TRBV19 CASSLRGQIDQPQHF TGTGCCAGTAGCTTAAGGGGCCAGATAGATCAGCCCCAGCATTTT
. . TRBJ2-2 TRBV4-3 CASSPSSGPLGELFF TGCGCCAGCAGTCCAAGTTCAGGGCCCCTTGGGGAGCTGTTTTTT
. . TRBJ1-2 TRBV11-2 CASSSVGTEANYGYTF TGTGCCAGCAGCTCCGTTGGGACTGAAGCTAACTATGGCTACACCTTC
. TRBD1 TRBJ2-7 TRBV19 CASSSRDRNYEQYF TGTGCCAGTAGCAGCCGGGACAGAAACTACGAGCAGTACTTC
. TRBD1 TRBJ2-2 TRBV5-1 CASSGQVDTGELFF TGCGCCAGCAGCGGACAGGTTGACACCGGGGAGCTGTTTTTT
. TRBD2 TRBJ2-5 TRBV4-3 CASSPGTVRTSEETQYF TGCGCCAGCAGCCCCGGGACAGTTCGGACTAGCGAGGAGACCCAGTACTTC
. . TRBJ2-5 TRBV7-9 CASSSRAEETQYF TGTGCCAGCAGCTCTAGGGCTGAGGAGACCCAGTACTTC